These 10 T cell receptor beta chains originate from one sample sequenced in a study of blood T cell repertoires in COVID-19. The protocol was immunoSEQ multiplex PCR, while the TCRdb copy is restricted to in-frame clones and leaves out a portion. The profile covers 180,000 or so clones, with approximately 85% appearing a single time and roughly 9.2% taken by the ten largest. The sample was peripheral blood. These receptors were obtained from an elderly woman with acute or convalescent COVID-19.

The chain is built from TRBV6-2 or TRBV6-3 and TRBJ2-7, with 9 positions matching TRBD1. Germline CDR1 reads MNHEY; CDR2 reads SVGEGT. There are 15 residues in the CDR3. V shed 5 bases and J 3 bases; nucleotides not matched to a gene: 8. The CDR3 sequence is CASSHAGTGIYEQYF. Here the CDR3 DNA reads TGTGCCAGCAGTCATGCCGGGACAGGGATCTACGAGCAGTACTTC.

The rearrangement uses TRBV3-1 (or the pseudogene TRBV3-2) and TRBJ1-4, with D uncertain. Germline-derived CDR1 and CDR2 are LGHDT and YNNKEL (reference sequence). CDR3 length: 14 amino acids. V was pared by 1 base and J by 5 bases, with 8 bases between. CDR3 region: CASSQGRRNEKLFF. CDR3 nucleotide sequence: TGTGCCAGCAGCCAAGGGCGGAGAAATGAAAAACTGTTTTTT.

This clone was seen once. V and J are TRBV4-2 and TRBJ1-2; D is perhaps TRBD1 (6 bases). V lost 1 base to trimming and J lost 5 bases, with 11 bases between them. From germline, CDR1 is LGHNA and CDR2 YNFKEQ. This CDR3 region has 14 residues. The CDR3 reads CASSQGYREYGYTF. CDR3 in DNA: TGTGCCAGCAGCCAAGGCTACAGGGAATATGGCTACACCTTC.

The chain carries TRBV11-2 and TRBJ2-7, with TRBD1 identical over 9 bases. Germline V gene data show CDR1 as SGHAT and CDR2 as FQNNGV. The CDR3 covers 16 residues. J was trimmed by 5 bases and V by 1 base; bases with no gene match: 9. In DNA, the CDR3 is TGTGCCAGCAGCTTAGTTTTAGGGACAGGGCGGAACGAGCAGTACTTC. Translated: CASSLVLGTGRNEQYF.

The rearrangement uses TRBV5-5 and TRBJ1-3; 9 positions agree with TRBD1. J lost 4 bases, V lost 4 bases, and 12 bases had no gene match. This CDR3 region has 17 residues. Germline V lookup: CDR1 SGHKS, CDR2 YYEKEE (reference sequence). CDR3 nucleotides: TGTGCCAGCAGCGTTAGTTACAGGGGGCCGTCAGGAAACACCATATATTTT. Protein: CASSVSYRGPSGNTIYF.

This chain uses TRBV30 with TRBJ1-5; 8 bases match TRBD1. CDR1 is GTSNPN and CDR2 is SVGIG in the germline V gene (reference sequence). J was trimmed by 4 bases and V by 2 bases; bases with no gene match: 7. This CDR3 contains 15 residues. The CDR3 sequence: CAWSPWTGMNQPQHF. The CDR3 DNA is TGTGCCTGGAGTCCCTGGACAGGGATGAATCAGCCCCAGCATTTT.

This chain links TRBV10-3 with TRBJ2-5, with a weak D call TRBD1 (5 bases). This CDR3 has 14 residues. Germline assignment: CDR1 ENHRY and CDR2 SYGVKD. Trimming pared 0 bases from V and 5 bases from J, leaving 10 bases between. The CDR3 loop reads CAISESGPGETQYF. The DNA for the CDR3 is TGTGCCATCAGTGAGTCGGGTCCAGGGGAGACCCAGTACTTC.

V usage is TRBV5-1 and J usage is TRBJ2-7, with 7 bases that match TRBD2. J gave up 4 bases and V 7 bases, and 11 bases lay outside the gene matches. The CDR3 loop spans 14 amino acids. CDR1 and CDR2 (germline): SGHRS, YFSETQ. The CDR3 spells CASASVTGRYEQYF. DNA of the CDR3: TGCGCCAGCGCCTCGGTAACCGGGAGGTACGAGCAGTACTTC. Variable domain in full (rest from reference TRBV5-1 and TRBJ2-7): KAGVTQTPRYLIKTRGQQVTLSCSPISGHRSVSWYQQTPGQGLQFLFEYFSETQRNKGNFPGRFSGRQFSNSRSEMNVSTLELGDSALYLCASASVTGRYEQYFGPGTRLTVT.

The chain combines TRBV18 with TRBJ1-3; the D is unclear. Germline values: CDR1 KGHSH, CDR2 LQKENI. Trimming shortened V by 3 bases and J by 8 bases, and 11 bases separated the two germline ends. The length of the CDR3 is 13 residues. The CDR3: CASSPDTRHTIYF. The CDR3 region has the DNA TGTGCCAGCTCACCGGATACGAGGCACACCATATATTTT. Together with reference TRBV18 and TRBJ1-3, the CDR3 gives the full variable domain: NAGVMQNPRHLVRRRGQEARLRCSPMKGHSHVYWYRQLPEEGLKFMVYLQKENIIDESGMPKERFSAEFPKEGPSILRIQQVVRGDSAAYFCASSPDTRHTIYFGEGSWLTVV.

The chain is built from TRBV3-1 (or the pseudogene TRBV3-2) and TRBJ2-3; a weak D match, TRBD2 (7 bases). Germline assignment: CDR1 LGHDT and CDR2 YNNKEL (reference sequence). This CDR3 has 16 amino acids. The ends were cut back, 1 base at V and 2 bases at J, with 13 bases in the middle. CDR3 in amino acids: CASSQGEGGPTDTQYF. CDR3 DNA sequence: TGTGCCAGCAGCCAAGGAGAGGGGGGGCCCACAGATACGCAGTATTTT.